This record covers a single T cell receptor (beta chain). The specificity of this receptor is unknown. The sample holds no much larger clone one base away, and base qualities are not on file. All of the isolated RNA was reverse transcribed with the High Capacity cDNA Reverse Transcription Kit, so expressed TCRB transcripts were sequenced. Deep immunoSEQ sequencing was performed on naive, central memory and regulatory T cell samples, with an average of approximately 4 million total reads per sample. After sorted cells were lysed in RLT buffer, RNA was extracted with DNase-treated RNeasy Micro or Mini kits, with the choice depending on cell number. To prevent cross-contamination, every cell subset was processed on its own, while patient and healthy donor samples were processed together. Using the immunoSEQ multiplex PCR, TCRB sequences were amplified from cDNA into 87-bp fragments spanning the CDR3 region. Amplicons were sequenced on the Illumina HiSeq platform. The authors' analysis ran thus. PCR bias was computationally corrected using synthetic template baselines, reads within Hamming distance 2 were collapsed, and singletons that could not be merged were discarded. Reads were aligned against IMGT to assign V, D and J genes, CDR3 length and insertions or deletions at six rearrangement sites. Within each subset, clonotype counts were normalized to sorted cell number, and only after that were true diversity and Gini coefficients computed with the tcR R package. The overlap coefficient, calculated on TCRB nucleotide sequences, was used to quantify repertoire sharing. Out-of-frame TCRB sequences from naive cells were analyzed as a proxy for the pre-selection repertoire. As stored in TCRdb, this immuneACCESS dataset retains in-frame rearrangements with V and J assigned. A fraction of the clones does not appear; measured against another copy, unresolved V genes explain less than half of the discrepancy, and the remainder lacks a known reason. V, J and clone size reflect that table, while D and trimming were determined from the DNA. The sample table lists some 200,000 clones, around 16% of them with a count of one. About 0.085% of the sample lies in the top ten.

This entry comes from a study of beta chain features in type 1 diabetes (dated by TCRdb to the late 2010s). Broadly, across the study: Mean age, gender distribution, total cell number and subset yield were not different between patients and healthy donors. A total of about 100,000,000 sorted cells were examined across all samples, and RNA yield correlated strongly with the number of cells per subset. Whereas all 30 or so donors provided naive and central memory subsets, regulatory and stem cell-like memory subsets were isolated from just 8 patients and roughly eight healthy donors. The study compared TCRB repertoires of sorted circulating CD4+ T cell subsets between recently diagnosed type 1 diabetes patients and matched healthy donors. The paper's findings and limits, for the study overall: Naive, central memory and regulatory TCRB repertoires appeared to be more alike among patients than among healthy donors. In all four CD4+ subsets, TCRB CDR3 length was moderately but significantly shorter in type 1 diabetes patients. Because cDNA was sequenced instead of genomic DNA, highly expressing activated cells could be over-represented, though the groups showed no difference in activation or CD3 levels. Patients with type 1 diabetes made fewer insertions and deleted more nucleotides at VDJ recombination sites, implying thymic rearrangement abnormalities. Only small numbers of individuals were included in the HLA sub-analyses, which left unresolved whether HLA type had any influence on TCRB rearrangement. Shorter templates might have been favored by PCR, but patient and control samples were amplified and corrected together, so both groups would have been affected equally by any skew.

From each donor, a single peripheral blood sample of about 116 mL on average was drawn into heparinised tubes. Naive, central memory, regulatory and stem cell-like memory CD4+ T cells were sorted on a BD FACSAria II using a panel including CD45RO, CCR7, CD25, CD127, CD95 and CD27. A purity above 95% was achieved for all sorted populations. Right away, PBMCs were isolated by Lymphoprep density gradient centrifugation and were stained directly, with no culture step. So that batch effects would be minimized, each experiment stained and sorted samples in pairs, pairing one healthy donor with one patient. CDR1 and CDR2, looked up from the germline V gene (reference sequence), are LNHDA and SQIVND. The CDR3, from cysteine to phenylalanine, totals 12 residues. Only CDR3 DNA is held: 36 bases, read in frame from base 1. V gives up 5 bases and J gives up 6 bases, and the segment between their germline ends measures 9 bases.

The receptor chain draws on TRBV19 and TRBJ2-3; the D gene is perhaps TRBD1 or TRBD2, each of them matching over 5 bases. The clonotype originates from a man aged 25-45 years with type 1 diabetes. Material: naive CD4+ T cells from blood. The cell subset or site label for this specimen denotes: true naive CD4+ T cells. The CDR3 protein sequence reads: CASSSGRDTQYF. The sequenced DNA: TGTGCCAGTAGTTCGGGGCGCGATACGCAGTATTTT.